This T cell receptor beta chain appears in the sequencing data of a study of cytomegalovirus exposure and HLA in healthy donors. V was trimmed by 7 bases and J by 4 bases, leaving 17 bases between them. Germline-derived CDR1 and CDR2 are ENHRY and SYGVKD. The CDR3 is 14 residues long. PCR employed 60 Vbeta and 13 Jbeta primers. Sequenced by immunoSEQ multiplex PCR; TCRdb stores in-frame clones only, minus some. There are some 240,000 clones in the sample; 80% to 95% occur only once, and about 1.7% lies in the top ten. The V call is TRBV10-3, the J call TRBJ2-7, with D perhaps matching TRBD2 (8 bases). The sequenced sample consisted of PBMCs. The receptor was derived from a girl aged 2-9 years in good health and CMV-seronegative. The DNA of the CDR3 is TGTGCCATCACCCCCGCGGGGGGACAGTACGAGCAGTACTTC. Its protein is CAITPAGGQYEQYF.